The clone carrying this T cell receptor beta chain came up a few times. This sequence may be a read error, since a much larger clone differs from it by one base. Axillary draining lymph nodes of breast cancer patients supplied the node samples. This CDR3 spans 14 amino acids. Germline CDR1 is DFQATT and CDR2 is SNEGSKA (reference sequence). TCRdb recomputed calls from the multiplex PCR reads with MiXCR, one row per CDR3 protein. The sample lists 150,000 to 200,000 distinct CDR3 sequences; roughly 35% were seen once. The sample originates from a study of breast tumors, draining lymph nodes, adjacent tissues.

The chain couples TRBV20-1 to TRBJ1-2; D not resolved. Sample: axillary lymph node tissue. The sequence derives from a female donor with breast cancer. Some clones in this sample may be carry-over from other donors' samples. The CDR3 nucleotides are TGCAGTGCTAGGTTCCGATCGTCTAACTCTGGCTACACCTTC. The encoded protein is CSARFRSSNSGYTF.